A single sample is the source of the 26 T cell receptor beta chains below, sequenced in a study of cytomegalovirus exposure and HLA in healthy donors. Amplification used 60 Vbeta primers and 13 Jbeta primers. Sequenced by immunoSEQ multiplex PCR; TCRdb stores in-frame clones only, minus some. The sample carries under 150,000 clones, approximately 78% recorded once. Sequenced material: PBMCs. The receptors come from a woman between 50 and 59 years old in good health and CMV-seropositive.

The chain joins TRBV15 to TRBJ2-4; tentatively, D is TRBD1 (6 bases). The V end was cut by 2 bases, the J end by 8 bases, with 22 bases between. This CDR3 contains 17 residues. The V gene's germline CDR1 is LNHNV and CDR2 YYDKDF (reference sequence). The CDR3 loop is CATSRYLGQIVGDIQYF. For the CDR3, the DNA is TGTGCCACCAGCAGATATCTCGGACAGATCGTTGGGGACATTCAGTACTTC.

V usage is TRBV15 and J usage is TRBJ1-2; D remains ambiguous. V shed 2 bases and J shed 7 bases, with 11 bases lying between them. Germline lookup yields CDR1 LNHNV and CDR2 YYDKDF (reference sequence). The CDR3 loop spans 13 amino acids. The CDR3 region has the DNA TGTGCCACCAGCAGACACGAGTCGTTTGGCTACACCTTC. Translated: CATSRHESFGYTF.

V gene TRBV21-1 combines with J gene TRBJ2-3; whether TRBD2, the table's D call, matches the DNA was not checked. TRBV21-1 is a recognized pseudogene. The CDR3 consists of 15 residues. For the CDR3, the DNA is TGTGCCAGCAGCAACAAGAACTACTCCACAGATACGCAGTATTTT. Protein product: CASSNKNYSTDTQYF.

In DNA form, the CDR3 reads TGCGCCAGCAGCCAGCAGGATAACACTGAAGCTTTCTTT. This gives the protein CASSQQDNTEAFF. The gene calls are TRBV4-3 and TRBJ1-1; D is unresolved. V lost 3 bases and J lost 2, with 7 bases in between. Germline CDR1 reads LGHNA; CDR2 reads YSLEER. The CDR3 totals 13 residues.

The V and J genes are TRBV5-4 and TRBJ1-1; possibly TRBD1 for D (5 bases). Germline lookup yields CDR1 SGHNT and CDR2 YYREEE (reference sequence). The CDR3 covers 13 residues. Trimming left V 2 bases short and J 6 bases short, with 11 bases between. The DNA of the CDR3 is TGTGCCAGCAGCTTTCGGACACAAGCTGAAGCTTTCTTT. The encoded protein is CASSFRTQAEAFF.

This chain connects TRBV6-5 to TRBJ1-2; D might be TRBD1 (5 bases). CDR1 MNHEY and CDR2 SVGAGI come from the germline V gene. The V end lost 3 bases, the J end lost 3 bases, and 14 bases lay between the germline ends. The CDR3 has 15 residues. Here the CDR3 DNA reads TGTGCCAGCAGTTATTTGAACCTCAGGGACTATGGCTACACCTTC. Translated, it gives CASSYLNLRDYGYTF.

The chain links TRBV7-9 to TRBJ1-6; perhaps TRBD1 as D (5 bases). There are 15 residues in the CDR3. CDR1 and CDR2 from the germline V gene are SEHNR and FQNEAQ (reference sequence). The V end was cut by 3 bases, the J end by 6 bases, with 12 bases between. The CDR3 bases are TGTGCCAGCAGCTTCCCGCAGGGTTTTAATTCACCCCTCCACTTT. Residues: CASSFPQGFNSPLHF.

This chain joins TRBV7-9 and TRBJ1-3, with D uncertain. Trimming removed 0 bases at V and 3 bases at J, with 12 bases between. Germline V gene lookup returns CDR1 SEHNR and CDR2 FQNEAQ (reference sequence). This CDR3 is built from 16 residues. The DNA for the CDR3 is TGTGCCAGCAGCTTAGCGATTGGAGTCTTTGGAAACACCATATATTTT. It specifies CASSLAIGVFGNTIYF.

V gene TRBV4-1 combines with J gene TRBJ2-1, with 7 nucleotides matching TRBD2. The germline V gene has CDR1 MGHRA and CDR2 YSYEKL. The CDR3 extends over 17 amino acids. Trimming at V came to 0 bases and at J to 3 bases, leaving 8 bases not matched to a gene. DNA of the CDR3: TGCGCCAGCAGCCAAGATGCGGTCGGGAGGAGCTACAATGAGCAGTTCTTC. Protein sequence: CASSQDAVGRSYNEQFF.

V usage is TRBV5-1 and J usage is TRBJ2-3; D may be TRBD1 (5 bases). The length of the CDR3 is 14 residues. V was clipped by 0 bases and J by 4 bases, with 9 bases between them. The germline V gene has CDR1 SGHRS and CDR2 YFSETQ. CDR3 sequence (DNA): TGCGCCAGCAGCTTGGGACAGAAGGCAGATACGCAGTATTTT. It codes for CASSLGQKADTQYF. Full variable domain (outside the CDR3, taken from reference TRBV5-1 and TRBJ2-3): KAGVTQTPRYLIKTRGQQVTLSCSPISGHRSVSWYQQTPGQGLQFLFEYFSETQRNKGNFPGRFSGRQFSNSRSEMNVSTLELGDSALYLCASSLGQKADTQYFGPGTRLTVL.

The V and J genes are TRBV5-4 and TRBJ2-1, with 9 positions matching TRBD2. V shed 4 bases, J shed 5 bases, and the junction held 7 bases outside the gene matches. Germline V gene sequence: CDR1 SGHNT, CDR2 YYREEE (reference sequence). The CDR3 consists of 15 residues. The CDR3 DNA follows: TGTGCCAGCAGCCACTTTAGCGGGAGCGACAATGAGCAGTTCTTC. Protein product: CASSHFSGSDNEQFF.

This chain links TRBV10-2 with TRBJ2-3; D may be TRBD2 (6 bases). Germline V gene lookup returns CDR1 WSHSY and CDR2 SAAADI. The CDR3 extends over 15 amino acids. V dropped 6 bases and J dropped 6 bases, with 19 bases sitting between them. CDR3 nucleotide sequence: TGCGCCAGCAGCTCCCCCTTCGGAGGGGCGGATACGCAGTATTTT. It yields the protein CASSSPFGGADTQYF.

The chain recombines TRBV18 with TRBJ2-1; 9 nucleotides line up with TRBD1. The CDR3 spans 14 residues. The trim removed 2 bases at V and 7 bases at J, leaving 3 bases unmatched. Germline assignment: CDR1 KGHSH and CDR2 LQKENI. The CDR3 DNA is TGTGCCAGCTCACCAGGGACAGGGTCGAATGAGCAGTTCTTC. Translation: CASSPGTGSNEQFF.

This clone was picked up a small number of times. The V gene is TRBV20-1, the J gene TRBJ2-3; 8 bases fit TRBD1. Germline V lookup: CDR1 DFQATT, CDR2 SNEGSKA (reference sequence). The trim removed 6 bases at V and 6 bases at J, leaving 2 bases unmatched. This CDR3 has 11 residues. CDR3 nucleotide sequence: TGCAGTGCGAACAGGGGGGATACGCAGTATTTT. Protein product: CSANRGDTQYF.

The DNA for the CDR3 is TGTGCCAGCATATCGTCGGGGGGGAGCTCCTACAATGAGCAGTTCTTC. Protein: CASISSGGSSYNEQFF. The chain carries TRBV28 and TRBJ2-1; 8 bases are shared with TRBD2. Unmatched junction bases numbered 8, after V lost 7 bases and J lost 0 bases. Germline V gene sequence: CDR1 MDHEN, CDR2 SYDVKM. The CDR3 has 16 amino acids.

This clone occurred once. The CDR3 here is CASSLGVSTNEKLFF. In nucleotides, the CDR3 is TGTGCCAGCAGCTTAGGTGTCTCAACTAATGAAAAACTGTTTTTT. The chain is built from TRBV7-2 and TRBJ1-4, with D hard to call. This CDR3 contains 15 residues. With 1 base removed from V and 0 bases from J, the gap between germline ends came to 6 bases. Germline CDR1 is SGHTA and CDR2 is FQGNSA.

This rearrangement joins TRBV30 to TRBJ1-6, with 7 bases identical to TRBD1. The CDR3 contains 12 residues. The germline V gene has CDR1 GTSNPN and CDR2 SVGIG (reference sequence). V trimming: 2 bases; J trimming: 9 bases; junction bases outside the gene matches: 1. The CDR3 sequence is CAWSTGASPLHF. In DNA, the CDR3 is TGTGCCTGGAGTACAGGGGCTTCACCCCTCCACTTT.

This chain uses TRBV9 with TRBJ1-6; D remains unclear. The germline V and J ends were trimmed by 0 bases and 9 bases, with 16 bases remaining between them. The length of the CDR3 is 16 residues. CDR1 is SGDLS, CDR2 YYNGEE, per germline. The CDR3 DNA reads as TGTGCCAGCAGCGTAGGAGGGTCTAGCGGGAGTTCACCCCTCCACTTT. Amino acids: CASSVGGSSGSSPLHF.

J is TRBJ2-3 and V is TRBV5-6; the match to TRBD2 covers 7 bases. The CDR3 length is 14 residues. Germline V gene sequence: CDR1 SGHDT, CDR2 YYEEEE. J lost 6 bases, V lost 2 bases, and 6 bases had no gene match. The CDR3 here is CASSLPTSADTQYF. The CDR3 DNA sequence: TGTGCCAGCAGCTTACCCACTAGCGCGGATACGCAGTATTTT.

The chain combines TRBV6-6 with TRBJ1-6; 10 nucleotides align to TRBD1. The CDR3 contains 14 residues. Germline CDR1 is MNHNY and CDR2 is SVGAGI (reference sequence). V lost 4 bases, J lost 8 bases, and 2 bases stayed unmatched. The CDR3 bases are TGTGCCAGCAGTTCGACAGGGGGCGATTCACCCCTCCACTTT. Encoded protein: CASSSTGGDSPLHF.

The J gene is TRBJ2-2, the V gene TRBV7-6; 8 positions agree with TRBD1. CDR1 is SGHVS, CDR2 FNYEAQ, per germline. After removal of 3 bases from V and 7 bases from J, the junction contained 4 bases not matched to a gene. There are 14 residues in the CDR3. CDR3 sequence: CASSFGTGGGELFF. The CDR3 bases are TGTGCCAGCAGCTTCGGGACAGGAGGCGGGGAGCTGTTTTTT.

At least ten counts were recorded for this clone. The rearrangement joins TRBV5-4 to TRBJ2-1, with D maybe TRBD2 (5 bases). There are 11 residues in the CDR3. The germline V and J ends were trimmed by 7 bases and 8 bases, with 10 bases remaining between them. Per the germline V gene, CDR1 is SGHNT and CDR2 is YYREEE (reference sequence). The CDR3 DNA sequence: TGTGCCAGCGCTGGGCGGGATGAGCAGTTCTTC. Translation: CASAGRDEQFF.

The CDR3 reads CASSPFSGVNEQFF. DNA for the CDR3: TGTGCCAGCAGCCCCTTCTCCGGGGTCAATGAGCAGTTCTTC. This chain links TRBV11-3 with TRBJ2-1, with D maybe TRBD2 (5 bases). From germline, CDR1 is SGHNT and CDR2 YENEEA. V gave up 5 bases and J gave up 6 bases, with 14 bases separating them. The CDR3 is 14 residues long.

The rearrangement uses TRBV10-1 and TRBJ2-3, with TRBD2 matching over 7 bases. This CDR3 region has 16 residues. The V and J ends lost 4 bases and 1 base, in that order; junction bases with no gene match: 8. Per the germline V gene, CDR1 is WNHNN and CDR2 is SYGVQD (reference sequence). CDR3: CASSGYGGSGTDTQYF. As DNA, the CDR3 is TGCGCCAGCAGTGGGTACGGCGGGAGTGGCACAGATACGCAGTATTTT.

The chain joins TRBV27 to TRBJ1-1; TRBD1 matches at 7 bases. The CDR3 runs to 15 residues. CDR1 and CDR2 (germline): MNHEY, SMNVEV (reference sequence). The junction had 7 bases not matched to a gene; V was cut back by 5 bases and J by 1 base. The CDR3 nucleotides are TGTGCCAGCAGTAGAGTCGGACAGGAGAACACTGAAGCTTTCTTT. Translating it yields CASSRVGQENTEAFF.

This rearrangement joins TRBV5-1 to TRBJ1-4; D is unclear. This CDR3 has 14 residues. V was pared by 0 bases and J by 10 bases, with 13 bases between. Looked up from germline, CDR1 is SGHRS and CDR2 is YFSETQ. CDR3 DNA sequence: TGCGCCAGCAGCTTGGGAACAGCGGGAGGAAAACTGTTTTTT. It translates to CASSLGTAGGKLFF.